These 14 T cell receptor beta chains share one sample of origin, sequenced in a study of cytomegalovirus exposure and HLA in healthy donors. PCR involved 60 Vbeta and 13 Jbeta primers. The data were produced by immunoSEQ multiplex PCR, yet TCRdb's version contains in-frame clones alone and is incomplete. The sample consists of under 250,000 clones, almost 85% of them appearing once. The sample consisted of PBMCs. Receptors originate from a woman aged 50 to 60 in good health and CMV-seronegative.

This CDR3 is CASSPARDSNYNEQFF. The DNA of the CDR3 is TGTGCCAGCTCACCAGCCCGGGACTCCAACTACAATGAGCAGTTCTTC. The chain couples TRBV18 to TRBJ2-1, with D possibly being TRBD2 (6 bases). CDR1 and CDR2 from the germline V gene are KGHSH and LQKENI. The CDR3 has 16 amino acids. Trimming removed 2 bases at V and 3 bases at J, with 14 bases between.

V is TRBV7-2 and J is TRBJ1-1, with D perhaps TRBD1 (6 bases). CDR3 length: 15 residues. Looked up from germline, CDR1 is SGHTA and CDR2 is FQGNSA. The V gene lost 5 bases and the J gene lost 1 base, with 14 bases spanning the gap. CDR3 sequence (DNA): TGTGCCAGCAGCGCTTTAACAGGGCGGAACACTGAAGCTTTCTTT. It yields the protein CASSALTGRNTEAFF.

The gene calls are TRBV5-6 and TRBJ2-6; D remains unclear. CDR3 length: 14 residues. Trimming removed 4 bases from V and 0 bases from J, with 5 bases in between. CDR1 is SGHDT, CDR2 YYEEEE, per germline. The CDR3 loop is CASSVNSGANVLTF. CDR3 DNA: TGTGCCAGCAGCGTTAACTCTGGGGCCAACGTCCTGACTTTC.

The rearrangement uses TRBV7-3 and TRBJ2-2; a possible D gene is TRBD2 (6 bases). The CDR3 is 14 residues long. Germline CDR1 and CDR2: SGHTA and FQGTGA. The CDR3 loop is CAQPAGPNTGELFF. As DNA, the CDR3 is TGTGCTCAGCCCGCGGGGCCGAACACCGGGGAGCTGTTTTTT.

The chain is built from TRBV21-1 and TRBJ2-4; the table's D call TRBD2 went unverified against the DNA. TRBV21-1 is designated a pseudogene. This CDR3 comprises 16 residues. As DNA, the CDR3 is TGTGCCAGCAAGAAAGGGCGGGATCTAGCCAAAAACATTCAGTACTTC. This gives the protein CASKKGRDLAKNIQYF.

The count of this clone is one. The chain carries TRBV19 and TRBJ2-3; a weak D match, TRBD1 (6 bases). Germline CDR1 LNHDA, CDR2 SQIVND (reference sequence). The length of the CDR3 is 16 residues. With 4 bases removed from V and 0 bases from J, the gap between germline ends came to 14 bases. The CDR3 region is CASSKSGTLSTDTQYF. The CDR3 nucleotides are TGTGCCAGTAGTAAATCCGGGACACTTAGCACAGATACGCAGTATTTT. The full variable domain, with the rest looked up from reference TRBV19 and TRBJ2-3, is DGGITQSPKYLFRKEGQNVTLSCEQNLNHDAMYWYRQDPGQGLRLIYYSQIVNDFQKGDIAEGYSVSREKKESFPLTVTSAQKNPTAFYLCASSKSGTLSTDTQYFGPGTRLTVL.

The V gene is TRBV30, the J gene TRBJ2-3; TRBD1 might be the D (6 bases). Germline values: CDR1 GTSNPN, CDR2 SVGIG (reference sequence). Trimming took 1 base from V and 2 from J, leaving 16 bases between them. The CDR3 has 16 residues. The CDR3 is CAWSALQGMPTDTQYF. The CDR3 region has the DNA TGTGCCTGGAGTGCCCTCCAGGGGATGCCCACAGATACGCAGTATTTT.

As to this clone: At one boundary the junction diverges from the germline segment, which might be a read error. This rearrangement joins TRBV20-1 to TRBJ1-2; TRBD1 matches 11 bases. The CDR3 loop spans 9 amino acids. CDR1 and CDR2 (germline): DFQATT, SNEGSKA (reference sequence). Here the CDR3 reads CSAEDRGPF. In DNA form, the CDR3 reads TGCAGTGCTGAGGACAGGGGGCCCTTC.

This chain links TRBV29-1 with TRBJ2-5, with 10 nucleotides matching TRBD1. The J call may be mistaken, given a closer DNA end match to TRBJ2-7. The germline V gene has CDR1 SQVTM and CDR2 ANQGSEA. This CDR3 has 15 residues. The CDR3 DNA sequence: TGCAGCGTTCTAGACAGGGGGCTCATAATTTACGAGCAGTACTTC. Its translation is CSVLDRGLIIYEQYF.

This chain joins TRBV29-1 and TRBJ1-2, with 9 nucleotides matching TRBD1. CDR1 and CDR2 from the germline V gene are SQVTM and ANQGSEA. The ends lost 5 bases at V and 8 bases at J; junction bases unmatched: 9. The CDR3 is made up of 13 amino acids. The CDR3 nucleotides read TGCAGCGTTTCGGGACAGGGAGAGTCGGGCTACACCTTC. Translated: CSVSGQGESGYTF.

The chain employs TRBV6-1 and TRBJ1-5; perhaps TRBD1 as D (6 bases). Germline CDR1 MNHNS, CDR2 SASEGT. The CDR3 length is 13 residues. The V and J ends lost 10 bases and 3 bases respectively, with 13 bases between them. The CDR3 bases are TGTGCCAACCTCCGGGACACCAATCAGCCCCAGCATTTT. Its protein is CANLRDTNQPQHF.

The V and J genes are TRBV9 and TRBJ2-1, with 7 bases lining up with TRBD1. CDR1 is SGDLS, CDR2 YYNGEE, per germline. Trimming removed 4 bases from V and 10 bases from J; junction bases left unmatched: 14. There are 15 residues in the CDR3. CDR3 loop: CASSSEGAVIKEQFF. The CDR3 DNA follows: TGTGCCAGCAGCTCAGAGGGGGCTGTGATCAAGGAGCAGTTCTTC.

The gene calls are TRBV5-6 and TRBJ1-5, with D uncertain. Germline assignment: CDR1 SGHDT and CDR2 YYEEEE. This CDR3 region has 13 residues. V shed 1 base and J shed 0 bases, with 2 bases lying between them. Written as DNA, the CDR3 is TGTGCCAGCAGCTTGTATAGCAATCAGCCCCAGCATTTT. It codes for CASSLYSNQPQHF.

V is TRBV27 and J is TRBJ1-5, with 9 positions matching TRBD1. This CDR3 spans 16 amino acids. Germline assignment: CDR1 MNHEY and CDR2 SMNVEV (reference sequence). With 5 bases clipped from V and 7 bases from J, the junction kept 12 bases outside the gene matches. The CDR3 sequence: CASSPLGTGIQQPQHF. DNA of the CDR3: TGTGCCAGCAGTCCTCTCGGGACAGGGATTCAACAGCCCCAGCATTTT.